This T cell receptor beta chain was sequenced for a study of cytomegalovirus exposure and HLA in healthy donors. At sampling all donors were nominally healthy, likely with unrecorded immune exposures. The PCR was carried out with 60 Vbeta primers and 13 Jbeta primers. Method: immunoSEQ multiplex PCR; TCRdb's copy keeps in-frame clones and lacks some. The top ten clones hold around 4% of a sample with roughly 130,000 clones, over 65% of them seen once. This clone has a handful of counts. As yet, its antigen is unknown. The study, taken as a whole, reports: Across donors, most TCRs were seen rarely, yet some public ones were widespread. Highly shared variants forming one cluster were likely a sequencing artifact. Later analysis found that TCR beta chains associated with HLA were more clonally expanded than other, equally common chains.

Germline CDR1 and CDR2: SGDLS and YYNGEE. This CDR3 is built from 13 residues. The J segment lost 10 bases and the V segment lost 4 bases, leaving 10 bases of the junction unmatched. The chain carries TRBV9 and TRBJ2-7; 8 nucleotides align to TRBD1. The sequenced sample was PBMCs. The clonotype was recovered from a man aged 18 to 29 in good health and CMV-seropositive. As DNA, the CDR3 is TGTGCCAGCAGCCTGAACGACAGGGGATACCAGTACTTC. Protein sequence: CASSLNDRGYQYF.